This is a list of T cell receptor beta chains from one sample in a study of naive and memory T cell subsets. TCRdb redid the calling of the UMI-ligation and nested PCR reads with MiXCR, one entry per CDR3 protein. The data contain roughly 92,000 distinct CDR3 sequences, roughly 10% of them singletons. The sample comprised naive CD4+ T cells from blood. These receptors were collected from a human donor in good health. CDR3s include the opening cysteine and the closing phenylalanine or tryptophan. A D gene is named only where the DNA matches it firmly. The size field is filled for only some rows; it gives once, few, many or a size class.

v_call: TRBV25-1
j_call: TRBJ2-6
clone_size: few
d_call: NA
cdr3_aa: CASSELVPVPSGANVLTF
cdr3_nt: TGTGCCAGCAGTGAGTTGGTCCCCGTGCCCTCTGGGGCCAACGTCCTGACTTTC

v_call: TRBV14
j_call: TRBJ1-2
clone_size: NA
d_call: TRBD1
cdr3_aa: CASSATGTGARNYGYTF
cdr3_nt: TGTGCCAGCAGCGCCACCGGGACAGGGGCCCGGAACTATGGCTACACCTTC

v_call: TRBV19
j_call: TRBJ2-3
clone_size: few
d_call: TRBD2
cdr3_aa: CASRGLAGPEGTQYF
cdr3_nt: TGTGCCAGTAGAGGATTAGCGGGGCCTGAGGGTACGCAGTATTTT

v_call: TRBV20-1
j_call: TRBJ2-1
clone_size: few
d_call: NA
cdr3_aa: CSPPTVAEFF
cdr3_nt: TGCAGTCCCCCGACGGTAGCGGAGTTCTTC

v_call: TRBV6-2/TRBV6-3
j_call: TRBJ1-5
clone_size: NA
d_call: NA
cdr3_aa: CASIKQLNQPQHF
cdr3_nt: TGTGCCAGCATCAAACAGCTTAATCAGCCCCAGCATTTT

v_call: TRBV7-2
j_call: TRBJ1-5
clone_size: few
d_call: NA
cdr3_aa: CASSPRRAHQPQHF
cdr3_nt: TGTGCCAGCAGCCCCCGCAGGGCTCATCAGCCCCAGCATTTT

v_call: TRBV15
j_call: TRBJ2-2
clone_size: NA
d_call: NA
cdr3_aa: CATSRQGLPNTGELFF
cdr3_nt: TGTGCCACCAGCAGACAAGGACTCCCGAACACCGGGGAGCTGTTTTTT

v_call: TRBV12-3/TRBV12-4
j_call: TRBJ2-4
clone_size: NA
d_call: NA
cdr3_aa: CASSLMGQGAKNIQYF
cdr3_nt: TGTGCCAGCAGTTTGATGGGGCAGGGGGCCAAAAACATTCAGTACTTC

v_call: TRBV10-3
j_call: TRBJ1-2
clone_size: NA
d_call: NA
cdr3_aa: CAISEAEDYGYTF
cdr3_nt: TGTGCCATCAGTGAGGCAGAGGACTATGGCTACACCTTC

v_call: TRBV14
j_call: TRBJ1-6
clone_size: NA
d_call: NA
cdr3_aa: CASSQDSRNSPLHF
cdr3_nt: TGTGCCAGCAGCCAGGACAGTCGAAATTCACCCCTCCACTTT

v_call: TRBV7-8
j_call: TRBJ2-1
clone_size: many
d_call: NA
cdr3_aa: CASSPDRLGWNEQFF
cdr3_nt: TGTGCCAGCAGCCCCGACAGGTTGGGGTGGAATGAGCAGTTCTTC

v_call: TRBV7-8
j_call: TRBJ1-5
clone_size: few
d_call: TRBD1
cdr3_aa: CASSPQGASNQPQHF
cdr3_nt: TGTGCCAGCAGCCCGCAGGGGGCTAGCAATCAGCCCCAGCATTTT

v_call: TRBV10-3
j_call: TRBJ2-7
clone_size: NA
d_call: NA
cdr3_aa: CAITPLPSTYEQYF
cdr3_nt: TGTGCCATCACTCCCCTACCGTCCACCTACGAGCAGTACTTC

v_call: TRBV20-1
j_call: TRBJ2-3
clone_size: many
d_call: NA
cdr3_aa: CSASYKTTDTQYF
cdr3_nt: TGCAGTGCTAGCTACAAAACCACAGATACGCAGTATTTT

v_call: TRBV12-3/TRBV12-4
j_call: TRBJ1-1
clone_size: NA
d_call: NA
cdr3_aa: CASSLFSGNTEAFF
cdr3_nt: TGTGCCAGCAGTTTATTTTCAGGGAACACTGAAGCTTTCTTT

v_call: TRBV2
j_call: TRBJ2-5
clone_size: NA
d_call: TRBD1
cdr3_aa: CASTTRQGFGDQYF
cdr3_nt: TGTGCCAGCACCACCCGACAGGGCTTCGGGGACCAGTACTTC

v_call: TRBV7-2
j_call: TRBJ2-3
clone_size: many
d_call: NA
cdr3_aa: CATNSKSGAYTDTQYF
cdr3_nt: TGTGCCACCAACTCAAAATCGGGAGCGTACACAGATACGCAGTATTTT

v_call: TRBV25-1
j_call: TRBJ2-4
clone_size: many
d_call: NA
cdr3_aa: CASSGIAKNIQYF
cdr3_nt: TGTGCCAGCAGCGGGATAGCCAAAAACATTCAGTACTTC

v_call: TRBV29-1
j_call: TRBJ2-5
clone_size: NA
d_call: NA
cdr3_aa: CSVHGGTQYF
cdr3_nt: TGCAGCGTCCACGGTGGGACCCAGTACTTC

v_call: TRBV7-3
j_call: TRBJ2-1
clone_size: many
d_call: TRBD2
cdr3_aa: CASSLGGTSIYNEQFF
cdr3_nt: TGTGCCAGCAGCTTAGGTGGGACTAGTATTTACAATGAGCAGTTCTTC

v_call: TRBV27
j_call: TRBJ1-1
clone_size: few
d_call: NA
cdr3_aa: CASSLKVNTEAFF
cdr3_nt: TGTGCCAGCAGTTTAAAAGTGAACACTGAAGCTTTCTTT

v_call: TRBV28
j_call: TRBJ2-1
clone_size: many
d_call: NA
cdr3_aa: CASSFQGKNNEQFF
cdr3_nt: TGTGCCAGCAGTTTTCAGGGGAAAAACAATGAGCAGTTCTTC

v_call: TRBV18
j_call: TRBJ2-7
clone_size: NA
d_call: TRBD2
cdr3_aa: CASSPAGGLYEQYF
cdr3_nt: TGTGCCAGCTCACCGGCGGGGGGCCTCTACGAGCAGTACTTC

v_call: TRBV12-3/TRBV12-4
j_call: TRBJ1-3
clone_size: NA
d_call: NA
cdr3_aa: CASSFSLFGNTIYF
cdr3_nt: TGTGCCAGCAGTTTTTCCCTATTTGGAAACACCATATATTTT

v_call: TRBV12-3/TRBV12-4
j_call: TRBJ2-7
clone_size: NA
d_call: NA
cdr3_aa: CASSLAGTPREQYF
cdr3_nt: TGTGCCAGCAGTTTAGCCGGTACTCCTCGGGAGCAGTACTTC